The 9 T cell receptor beta chains below come from one sample, sequenced in a study of tumor-infiltrating lymphocytes in primary liver carcinoma. TCR beta cDNA was made from 500 ng total RNA with a constant-region primer. Researchers made the TCR beta libraries by running three nested multiplex PCR rounds with slightly modified ARM-PCR. The first two PCR rounds used TRBV1-TRBV30 primers with a Cbeta primer, roughly 10 cycles each. TCRdb independently ran MiXCR on the multiplex PCR reads; one entry per CDR3 protein. The sample has some 30,000 distinct CDR3 sequences; 75% to 85% are singletons. Co-extraction of both nucleic acids (RNA and DNA) used roughly 18-34 mg of unsorted bulk tissue. Sequenced: liver tumor tissue from sampling region 5. Stated subset: tumor region T5, tumor centre. The receptors derive from a man aged 40-49 years with primary liver carcinoma and hepatitis B virus infection.

About this clonotype itself: At one end the junction does not follow the germline gene, possibly because of a read error. The V gene is TRBV6-5, the J gene TRBJ2-1, with D possibly matching TRBD1 (5 bases). CDR1 and CDR2 (germline): MNHEY, SVGAGI. CDR3 size: 13 residues. CDR3 region: CAGRLIGEGEQFF. The CDR3 nucleotides are TGTGCCGGCAGACTTATAGGGGAAGGTGAGCAGTTCTTC.

As regards this clonotype: A junction boundary mismatches the germline segment, possibly from a read error. The chain employs TRBV11-2 and TRBJ2-7, with a possible D match to TRBD2 (5 bases). Germline CDR1 is SGHAT and CDR2 is FQNNGV. The CDR3 runs to 15 residues. In DNA form, the CDR3 reads TGTGCCAGTAGCTTATCTTCGGGGATTACCTACGGGCAGTACTTC. Its translation is CASSLSSGITYGQYF.

The chain is built from TRBV19 and TRBJ2-5; the D gene is possibly TRBD2 (5 bases). This CDR3 contains 14 residues. Trimming shortened V by 0 bases and J by 7 bases, and 12 bases separated the two germline ends. CDR1 and CDR2 from the germline V gene are LNHDA and SQIVND (reference sequence). CDR3 amino acids: CASSIEMGVGTQYF. In DNA, the CDR3 is TGTGCCAGTAGTATAGAGATGGGAGTAGGGACCCAGTACTTC.

The V call is TRBV6-5, the J call TRBJ2-7, with TRBD2 matching 10 bases. This CDR3 has 17 amino acids. The J segment lost 4 bases and the V segment lost 6 bases, leaving 15 bases of the junction unmatched. Germline V gene data show CDR1 as MNHEY and CDR2 as SVGAGI. The CDR3 DNA sequence: TGTGCCAGCAGCCGACAACTGGGACTAGCGAGATGTTACGAGCAGTACTTC. Encoded protein: CASSRQLGLARCYEQYF.

To note about this clonotype: A much larger clone lies one base from this, so it may be a read error. The chain uses TRBV11-2 and TRBJ2-1, with TRBD2 matching 8 bases. CDR1 is SGHAT and CDR2 is FQNNGV in the germline V gene. Unmatched junction bases numbered 8, after V lost 2 bases and J lost 2 bases. This CDR3 has 17 residues. CDR3 protein: CASSLTVGRGTYNEQFF. The CDR3 nucleotides read TGTGCCAGCAGCTTAACGGTCGGGAGGGGTACCTACAATGAGCAGTTCTTC.

As regards this clonotype: One junction end disagrees with the germline gene, perhaps due to a read error. The genes are TRBV6-5 and TRBJ2-3; maybe TRBD2 (6 bases). Germline assignment: CDR1 MNHEY and CDR2 SVGAGI. The CDR3 extends over 15 amino acids. DNA of the CDR3: TGTGCCAGCAACCCTAGCGAGTCTGACACAGATAGGCAGTATTTT. The encoded protein is CASNPSESDTDRQYF.

For the CDR3, the DNA is TGTGCCAGCAGCCTTTTTCTGTGGTACACTTGGGCCAACGTCCTGACTTTC. It translates to CASSLFLWYTWANVLTF. The chain uses TRBV11-2 and TRBJ2-6; D remains ambiguous. The V end was cut by 5 bases, the J end by 5 bases, with 19 bases between. Per germline, CDR1 SGHAT and CDR2 FQNNGV. The CDR3 is 17 residues long.

As to this clonotype: Relative to the germline gene, one junction end is altered; a read error may explain this. This rearrangement joins TRBV5-6 to TRBJ2-2; TRBD2 might be the D (6 bases). The CDR3 is 15 residues long. The germline gives CDR1 SGHDT, CDR2 YYEEEE. The CDR3 sequence: CVSSPGFANTGRLFF. In DNA, the CDR3 is TGTGTCAGCAGCCCAGGGTTCGCGAACACCGGGAGGCTGTTTTTT.

A remark on this clonotype: It may be a read error: a sequence one base away is much more abundant. As the CDR3 is not closed by the conserved phenylalanine or tryptophan, this likely results from a read error. The V and J genes are TRBV19 and TRBJ1-5, with D uncertain. The CDR3 spans 15 residues. Per the germline V gene, CDR1 is LNHDA and CDR2 is SQIVND (reference sequence). Trimming shortened V by 1 base and J by 0 bases, and 7 bases separated the two germline ends. The CDR3 sequence is CASSIGGDSNQPQHI. For the CDR3, the DNA is TGTGCCAGTAGTATAGGGGGTGATAGCAATCAGCCCCAGCATATT.